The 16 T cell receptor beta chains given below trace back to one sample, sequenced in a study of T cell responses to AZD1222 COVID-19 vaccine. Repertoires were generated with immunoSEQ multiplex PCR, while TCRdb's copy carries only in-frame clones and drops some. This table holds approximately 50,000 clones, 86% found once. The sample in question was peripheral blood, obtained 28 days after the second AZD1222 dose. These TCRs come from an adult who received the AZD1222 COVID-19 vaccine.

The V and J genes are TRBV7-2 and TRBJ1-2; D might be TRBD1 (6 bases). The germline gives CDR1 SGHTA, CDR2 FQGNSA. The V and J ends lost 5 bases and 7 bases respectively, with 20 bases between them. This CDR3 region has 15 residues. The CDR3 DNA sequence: TGTGCCAGCAGCCCCCAGTGGGGGGCGTTCCTTGGCTACACCTTC. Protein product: CASSPQWGAFLGYTF.

The CDR3 protein is CASSRTGNTEAFF. CDR3 in DNA: TGCGCCAGCAGCCGGACAGGGAACACTGAAGCTTTCTTT. The chain couples TRBV5-1 to TRBJ1-1; 7 nucleotides agree with TRBD1. V gave up 4 bases and J gave up 1 base; unmatched junction bases: 1. Germline V gene sequence: CDR1 SGHRS, CDR2 YFSETQ. The CDR3 extends over 13 amino acids.

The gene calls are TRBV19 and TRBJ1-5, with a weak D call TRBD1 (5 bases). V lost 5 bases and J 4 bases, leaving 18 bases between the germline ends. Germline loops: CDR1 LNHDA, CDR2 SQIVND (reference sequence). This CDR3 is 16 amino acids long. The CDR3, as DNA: TGTGCCAGTAGTGAACCCAGGCAGGGTTGGAATCAGCCCCAGCATTTT. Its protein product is CASSEPRQGWNQPQHF.

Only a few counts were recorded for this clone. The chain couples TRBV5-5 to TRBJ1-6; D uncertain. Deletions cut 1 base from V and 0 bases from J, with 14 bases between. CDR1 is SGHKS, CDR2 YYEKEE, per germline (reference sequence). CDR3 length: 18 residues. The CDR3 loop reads CASSLRSSASSYNSPLHF. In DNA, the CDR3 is TGTGCCAGCAGCTTGAGATCCTCCGCGAGCTCCTATAATTCACCCCTCCACTTT.

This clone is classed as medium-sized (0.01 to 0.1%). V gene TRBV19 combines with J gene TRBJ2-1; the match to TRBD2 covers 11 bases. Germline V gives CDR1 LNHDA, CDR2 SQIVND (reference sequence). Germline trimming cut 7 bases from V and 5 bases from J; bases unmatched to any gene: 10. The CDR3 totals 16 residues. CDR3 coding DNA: TGTGCCAGTAAGGGGATAGCGGGAGGGATGGACAATGAGCAGTTCTTC. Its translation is CASKGIAGGMDNEQFF.

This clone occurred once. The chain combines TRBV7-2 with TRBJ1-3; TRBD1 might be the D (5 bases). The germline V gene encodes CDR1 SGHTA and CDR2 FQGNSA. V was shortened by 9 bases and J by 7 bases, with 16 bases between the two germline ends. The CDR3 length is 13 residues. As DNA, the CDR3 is TGTGCCAGTAAGCTAAGGGGAAGTAACACCATATATTTT. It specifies CASKLRGSNTIYF.

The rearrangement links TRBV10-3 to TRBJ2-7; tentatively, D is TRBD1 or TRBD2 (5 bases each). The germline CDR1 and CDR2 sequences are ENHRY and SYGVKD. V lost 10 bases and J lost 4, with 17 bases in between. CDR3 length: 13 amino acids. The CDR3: CATLRPGRYEQYF. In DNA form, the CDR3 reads TGTGCCACCTTGCGTCCGGGGCGATACGAGCAGTACTTC.

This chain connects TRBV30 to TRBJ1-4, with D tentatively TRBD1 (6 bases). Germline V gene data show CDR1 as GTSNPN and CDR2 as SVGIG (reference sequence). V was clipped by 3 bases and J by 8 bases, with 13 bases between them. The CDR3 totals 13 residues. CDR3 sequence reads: CAWRWGAGEKLFF. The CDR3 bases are TGTGCCTGGAGATGGGGGGCAGGCGAAAAACTGTTTTTT.

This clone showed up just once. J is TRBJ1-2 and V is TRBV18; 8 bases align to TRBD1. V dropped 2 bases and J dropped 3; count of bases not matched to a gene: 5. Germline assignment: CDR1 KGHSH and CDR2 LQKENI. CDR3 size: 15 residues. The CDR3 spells CASSPGLQGDYGYTF. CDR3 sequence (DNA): TGTGCCAGCTCACCAGGGTTACAGGGGGACTATGGCTACACCTTC.

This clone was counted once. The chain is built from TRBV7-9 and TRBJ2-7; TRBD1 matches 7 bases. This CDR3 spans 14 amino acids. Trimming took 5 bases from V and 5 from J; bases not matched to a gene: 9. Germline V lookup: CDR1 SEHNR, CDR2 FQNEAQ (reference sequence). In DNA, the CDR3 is TGTGCCAGCAGCCCCCGACAGGGAGTAAACGAGCAGTACTTC. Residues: CASSPRQGVNEQYF.

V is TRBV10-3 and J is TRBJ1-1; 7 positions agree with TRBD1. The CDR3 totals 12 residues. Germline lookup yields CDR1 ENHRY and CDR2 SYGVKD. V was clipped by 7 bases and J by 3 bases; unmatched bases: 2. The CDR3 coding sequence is TGTGCCATCAATGACAGGGACACTGAAGCTTTCTTT. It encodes CAINDRDTEAFF.

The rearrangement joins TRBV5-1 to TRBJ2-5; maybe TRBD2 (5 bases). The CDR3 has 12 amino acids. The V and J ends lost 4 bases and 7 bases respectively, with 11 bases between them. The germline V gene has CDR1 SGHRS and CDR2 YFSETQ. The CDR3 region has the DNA TGCGCCAGCAGCCCGCGAGGAGGGACCCAGTACTTC. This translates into CASSPRGGTQYF.

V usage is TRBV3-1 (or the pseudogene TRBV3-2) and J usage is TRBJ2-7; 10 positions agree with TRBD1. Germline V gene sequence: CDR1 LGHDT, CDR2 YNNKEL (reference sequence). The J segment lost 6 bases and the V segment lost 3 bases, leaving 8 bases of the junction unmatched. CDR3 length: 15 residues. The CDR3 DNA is TGTGCCAGCAGCCATGCCCAGGGACAGGGGACCGAGCAGTACTTC. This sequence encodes CASSHAQGQGTEQYF.

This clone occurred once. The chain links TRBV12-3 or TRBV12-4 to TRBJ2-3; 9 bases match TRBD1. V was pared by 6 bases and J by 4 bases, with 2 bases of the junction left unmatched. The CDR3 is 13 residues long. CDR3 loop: CASRRTGADTQYF. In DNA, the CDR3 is TGTGCCAGCAGACGGACAGGGGCAGATACGCAGTATTTT.

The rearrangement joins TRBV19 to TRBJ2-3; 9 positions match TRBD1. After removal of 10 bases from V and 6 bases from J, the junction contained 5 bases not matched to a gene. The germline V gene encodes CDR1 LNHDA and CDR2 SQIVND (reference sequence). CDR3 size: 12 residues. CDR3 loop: CATGTGIDTQYF. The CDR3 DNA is TGTGCCACCGGGACAGGGATCGATACGCAGTATTTT.

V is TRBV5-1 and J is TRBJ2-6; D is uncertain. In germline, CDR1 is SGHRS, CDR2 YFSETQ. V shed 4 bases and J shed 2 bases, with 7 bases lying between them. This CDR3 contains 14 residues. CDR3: CASSDPAGANVLTF. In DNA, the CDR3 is TGCGCCAGCAGCGATCCCGCTGGGGCCAACGTCCTGACTTTC.